The 29 T cell receptor beta chains reported below all come from one sample, sequenced in a study of identical twins. TCRdb re-called the 5' RACE reads through MiXCR, storing one row per CDR3 protein. The data contain approximately 600,000 distinct CDR3 sequences, nearly 10% of them singletons. The sample also formed part of further work on yellow fever vaccine responses in identical twins.

Sequences were obtained from PBMCs. These receptors were obtained from a woman under 30 in good health.

This chain links TRBV18 with TRBJ2-6; possible D gene TRBD2, 5 bases. Looked up from germline, CDR1 is KGHSH and CDR2 is LQKENI. V was cut by 7 bases and J by 0 bases, with 10 bases left in between. The CDR3 runs 15 residues. CDR3 in DNA: TGTGCCAGCTTACCGCGGGCCTCTGGGGCCAACGTCCTGACTTTC. Encoded protein: CASLPRASGANVLTF. The full variable domain, with the rest looked up from reference TRBV18 and TRBJ2-6, is NAGVMQNPRHLVRRRGQEARLRCSPMKGHSHVYWYRQLPEEGLKFMVYLQKENIIDESGMPKERFSAEFPKEGPSILRIQQVVRGDSAAYFCASLPRASGANVLTFGAGSRLTVL.

This clonotype came up a few times. This chain joins TRBV12-5 and TRBJ1-1; no reliable D call. The CDR3 has 12 residues. CDR1 is LGHNT and CDR2 is FRNRAP in the germline V gene. Trimming pared 6 bases from V and 2 bases from J, leaving 7 bases between. The CDR3 DNA follows: TGTGCTAGTGGGGGCAGCAACACTGAAGCTTTCTTT. Protein product: CASGGSNTEAFF.

This clonotype was detected a few times. The chain is built from TRBV7-9 and TRBJ2-1; D might be TRBD1 (5 bases). Trimming cost V 6 bases and J 0 bases, with 12 bases left between them. In germline, CDR1 is SEHNR, CDR2 FQNEAQ (reference sequence). The CDR3 loop spans 15 amino acids. The CDR3 loop reads CASSVRVSSYNEQFF. The CDR3 bases are TGTGCCAGCAGTGTCAGGGTTAGCTCCTACAATGAGCAGTTCTTC. Using reference TRBV7-9 and TRBJ2-1 for the parts outside the CDR3, the full variable domain is DTGVSQNPRHKITKRGQNVTFRCDPISEHNRLYWYRQTLGQGPEFLTYFQNEAQLEKSRLLSDRFSAERPKGSFSTLEIQRTEQGDSAMYLCASSVRVSSYNEQFFGPGTRLTVL.

This clonotype was seen only a few times. This sequence joins TRBV7-6 and TRBJ2-7; 7 nucleotides match TRBD1. The CDR3 covers 17 residues. CDR1 SGHVS and CDR2 FNYEAQ come from the germline V gene. Losses at the gene ends were 2 bases for V and 1 base for J; bases not matched to a gene: 11. CDR3 amino acids: CASSLWPPGQSSYEQYF. For the CDR3, the DNA is TGTGCCAGCAGCTTATGGCCCCCGGGACAGAGTTCCTACGAGCAGTACTTC.

This clonotype was found a few times. The chain is built from TRBV24-1 and TRBJ2-5; weak D call: TRBD2 (6 bases). The CDR3 is 18 amino acids. Germline V CDR1 and CDR2: KGHDR, SFDVKD. V dropped 0 bases and J dropped 1 base, with 17 bases sitting between them. In DNA, the CDR3 is TGTGCCACCAGTGATTTGGGGTCGGGGGTTCGGTCCCAAGAGACCCAGTACTTC. Its translation is CATSDLGSGVRSQETQYF.

The genes are TRBV3-1 and TRBJ1-2, with D unresolved. V shed 0 bases and J shed 5 bases, with 4 bases lying between them. CDR1 is LGHDT and CDR2 is YNNKEL in the germline V gene (reference sequence). This CDR3 spans 12 amino acids. The CDR3 spells CASSQDNYGYTF. CDR3 nucleotides: TGTGCCAGCAGCCAAGATAATTATGGCTACACCTTC.

Only a few counts were recorded for this clonotype. V and J are TRBV24-1 and TRBJ2-1; 8 bases map to TRBD2. Per the germline V gene, CDR1 is KGHDR and CDR2 is SFDVKD. The CDR3 loop spans 18 amino acids. V dropped 3 bases and J dropped 8; count of bases not matched to a gene: 17. The CDR3 protein is CATSDPEVAGTVWDEQFF. CDR3 coding DNA: TGTGCCACCAGTGATCCGGAGGTAGCGGGAACTGTCTGGGATGAGCAGTTCTTC.

The gene calls are TRBV7-8 and TRBJ1-1; TRBD1 might be the D (5 bases). This CDR3 is built from 15 residues. V was trimmed by 5 bases and J by 3 bases, leaving 16 bases between them. Germline V lookup: CDR1 SGHVS, CDR2 FQNEAQ. The CDR3 spells CASSPAGGMDTEAFF. The CDR3 DNA reads as TGTGCCAGCAGCCCGGCTGGGGGAATGGACACTGAAGCTTTCTTT.

This clonotype has a count of ten or more. The rearrangement uses TRBV20-1 and TRBJ2-7; perhaps TRBD2 as D (6 bases). The V gene lost 1 base and the J gene lost 3 bases, with 7 bases spanning the gap. Per the germline V gene, CDR1 is DFQATT and CDR2 is SNEGSKA (reference sequence). The CDR3 has 12 residues. The CDR3: CSARVAVYEQYF. CDR3 bases: TGCAGTGCTAGAGTAGCGGTCTACGAGCAGTACTTC.

This sequence joins TRBV12-3 or TRBV12-4 and TRBJ2-7, with 8 positions matching TRBD1. There are 14 residues in the CDR3. J gave up 2 bases and V 6 bases, and 6 bases lay outside the gene matches. The CDR3 protein is CASRRGTGPYEQYF. Here the CDR3 DNA reads TGTGCCAGCAGGAGGGGGACAGGACCCTACGAGCAGTACTTC.

At least ten counts were recorded for this clonotype. This chain uses TRBV29-1 with TRBJ2-5; no reliable D call. From germline, CDR1 is SQVTM and CDR2 ANQGSEA. V was shortened by 0 bases and J by 5 bases, with 13 bases between the two germline ends. The CDR3 is made up of 14 amino acids. The CDR3 DNA follows: TGCAGCGTTGAAGACTCACTCGACCGGGAGACCCAGTACTTC. This gives the protein CSVEDSLDRETQYF.

In its sample, this clonotype was seen many times. The chain combines TRBV15 with TRBJ1-5, with D hard to call. Germline V gives CDR1 LNHNV, CDR2 YYDKDF (reference sequence). The CDR3 runs to 14 residues. The V end lost 2 bases, the J end lost 2 bases, and 7 bases lay between the germline ends. CDR3 DNA sequence: TGTGCCACCAGCAGATTCGTGGGCAATCAGCCCCAGCATTTT. Translated, it gives CATSRFVGNQPQHF.

This clonotype was detected ten times or more. J is TRBJ2-1 and V is TRBV7-2, with no clear D. Between the trimmed V and J ends, which lost 4 bases and 0 bases, there was a span of 13 bases. Germline CDR1 reads SGHTA; CDR2 reads FQGNSA. The CDR3 has 16 residues. The CDR3 DNA sequence: TGTGCCAGCAGCTCATCGGCAGGAAGCTCCTACAATGAGCAGTTCTTC. It yields the protein CASSSSAGSSYNEQFF.

There are many counts of this clonotype. The chain couples TRBV29-1 to TRBJ2-6; 9 bases agree with TRBD2. CDR3 length equals 16 residues. Germline-derived CDR1 and CDR2 are SQVTM and ANQGSEA. Trimming cost V 6 bases and J 0 bases; bases outside gene matches: 6. CDR3 region: CSVREGFFSGANVLTF. CDR3 nucleotide sequence: TGCAGCGTGCGGGAGGGATTCTTCTCTGGGGCCAACGTCCTGACTTTC.

As regards this clonotype: A much larger clone is a single base away; this may be a read error. The chain couples TRBV20-1 to TRBJ2-3, with no clear D. The CDR3 has 14 amino acids. Germline loops: CDR1 DFQATT, CDR2 SNEGSKA (reference sequence). The CDR3 protein is CCARHSVSTDTQYF. The DNA for the CDR3 is TGCTGTGCTAGGCACAGCGTGAGCACAGATACGCAGTATTTT.

The V call is TRBV4-1, the J call TRBJ2-3; D not certain. Trimming took off 1 base at V and 0 bases at J, with 8 bases between the two ends. The germline V gene has CDR1 MGHRA and CDR2 YSYEKL. This CDR3 spans 15 amino acids. CDR3 nucleotide sequence: TGCGCCAGCAGCCAAGGGAGCCCTAGCACAGATACGCAGTATTTT. Encoded protein: CASSQGSPSTDTQYF.

This clonotype was observed many times. CDR3: CASSHRGTTDTQYF. The CDR3 nucleotides read TGTGCCAGCTCCCATCGGGGAACCACAGATACGCAGTATTTT. The chain couples TRBV6-1 to TRBJ2-3, with TRBD2 as a possible D gene (5 bases). The V gene lost 8 bases and the J gene lost 2 bases, with 14 bases spanning the gap. Germline CDR1 MNHNS, CDR2 SASEGT. The CDR3 extends over 14 amino acids.

The chain is built from TRBV29-1 and TRBJ1-6; D call uncertain. Germline CDR1 SQVTM, CDR2 ANQGSEA. V was pared by 5 bases and J by 0 bases, with 11 bases between. CDR3 length: 15 amino acids. The CDR3 loop reads CSVSDGSSYNSPLHF. CDR3 bases: TGCAGCGTTTCGGACGGTAGCTCCTATAATTCACCCCTCCACTTT.

This clonotype was observed a few times. The chain carries TRBV20-1 and TRBJ1-1; 7 nucleotides match TRBD1. The germline V gene has CDR1 DFQATT and CDR2 SNEGSKA (reference sequence). The trim removed 5 bases at V and 5 bases at J, leaving 11 bases unmatched. The CDR3 extends over 14 amino acids. The CDR3 loop is CSAPREGAGTEAFF. Written as DNA, the CDR3 is TGCAGTGCTCCCCGGGAGGGGGCGGGAACTGAAGCTTTCTTT.

The chain is built from TRBV4-1 and TRBJ2-1; 12 bases map to TRBD2. The CDR3 is made up of 16 amino acids. Trimming removed 4 bases from V and 4 bases from J; junction bases left unmatched: 5. Germline CDR1 is MGHRA and CDR2 is YSYEKL. The CDR3 coding sequence is TGCGCCAGCAGCCCCTTGGGACTAGCGGGTTACAATGAGCAGTTCTTC. It yields the protein CASSPLGLAGYNEQFF.

The gene calls are TRBV12-3 or TRBV12-4 and TRBJ1-6; D is uncertain. CDR3 length: 12 amino acids. V gave up 1 base and J gave up 13 bases, with 8 bases separating them. In DNA form, the CDR3 reads TGTGCCAGCAGTTTAGGACGTAAGCCCCTCCACTTT. It yields the protein CASSLGRKPLHF.

A remark on this clonotype: At one end, the junction sequence differs from germline, possibly due to a read error. The CDR3, as DNA: TGTGCCACCAGCATGGGGGACAGGGAAGCCGGGGAGCTGGTTTTT. It codes for CATSMGDREAGELVF. The chain is built from TRBV15 and TRBJ2-2, with 9 bases matching TRBD1. Per germline, CDR1 LNHNV and CDR2 YYDKDF (reference sequence). The CDR3 loop spans 15 amino acids.

V is TRBV7-2 and J is TRBJ2-3; D call uncertain. CDR3 length: 14 residues. CDR1 is SGHTA, CDR2 FQGNSA, per germline. Trimming took off 5 bases at V and 0 bases at J, with 9 bases between the two ends. CDR3 DNA: TGTACCAGCAGCCAGGAGTCTAGCACAGATACGCAGTATTTT. Its translation: CTSSQESSTDTQYF. Using reference TRBV7-2 and TRBJ2-3 for the parts outside the CDR3, the full variable domain is GAGVSQSPSNKVTEKGKDVELRCDPISGHTALYWYRQSLGQGLEFLIYFQGNSAPDKSGLPSDRFSAERTGGSVSTLTIQRTQQEDSAVYLCTSSQESSTDTQYFGPGTRLTVL.

This clonotype was seen more than once but under ten times. The CDR3 spells CASSLTTGGPNTEAFF. Written as DNA, the CDR3 is TGCGCCAGCAGCTTAACAACCGGGGGCCCGAACACTGAAGCTTTCTTT. The chain is built from TRBV5-1 and TRBJ1-1; TRBD1 might be the D (6 bases). Trimming removed 2 bases from V and 1 base from J, with 15 bases in between. Germline CDR1 SGHRS, CDR2 YFSETQ. The CDR3 has 16 residues.

This clonotype was picked up many times. The rearrangement joins TRBV20-1 to TRBJ1-1; D is ambiguous. The CDR3 is made up of 13 amino acids. V lost 4 bases to trimming and J lost 1 base, with 10 bases between them. Germline CDR1 is DFQATT and CDR2 is SNEGSKA (reference sequence). The CDR3 region has the DNA TGCAGTGCTAAGGACGGGAAGAACACTGAAGCTTTCTTT. Residues: CSAKDGKNTEAFF.

DNA for the CDR3: TGTGCCAGCAGCTTAATAGCGTCCACAAGGGAGACCCAGTACTTC. Residues: CASSLIASTRETQYF. The chain combines TRBV7-6 with TRBJ2-5; a possible D gene is TRBD2 (5 bases). Trimming left V 2 bases short and J 5 bases short, with 15 bases between. The germline V gene has CDR1 SGHVS and CDR2 FNYEAQ. The CDR3 length is 15 residues.

For the CDR3, the DNA is TGTGCCTGCCAATCAGGGATCGGGGAGCTGTTTTTT. Amino acids: CACQSGIGELFF. The rearrangement links TRBV6-6 to TRBJ2-2, with D perhaps matching TRBD1 (5 bases). V was shortened by 11 bases and J by 7 bases, with 14 bases between the two germline ends. The CDR3 is 12 amino acids. CDR1 is MNHNY, CDR2 SVGAGI, per germline (reference sequence).

This clonotype was counted ten times or more. The chain uses TRBV12-3 or TRBV12-4 and TRBJ2-7; D is perhaps TRBD2 (6 bases). The V gene lost 5 bases and the J gene lost 3 bases, with 11 bases spanning the gap. CDR3 length: 13 amino acids. The CDR3 reads CASSQSGLYEQYF. The CDR3 DNA reads TGTGCCAGCAGTCAAAGCGGGCTCTACGAGCAGTACTTC.

This clonotype was counted only a few times. J is TRBJ1-2 and V is TRBV3-1, with TRBD1 matching 7 bases. V shed 0 bases, J shed 6 bases, and the junction held 7 bases outside the gene matches. This CDR3 has 15 residues. Per germline, CDR1 LGHDT and CDR2 YNNKEL (reference sequence). CDR3 sequence reads: CASSQDGDRVDGYTF. The DNA for the CDR3 is TGTGCCAGCAGCCAAGATGGAGACAGGGTAGATGGCTACACCTTC. The full variable domain, its missing parts supplied by reference TRBV3-1 and TRBJ1-2, is DTAVSQTPKYLVTQMGNDKSIKCEQNLGHDTMYWYKQDSKKFLKIMFSYNNKELIINETVPNRFSPKSPDKAHLNLHINSLELGDSAVYFCASSQDGDRVDGYTFGSGTRLTVV.